A selection of T cell receptor beta chains follows, all from one sample in a study of T cells in Graves' hyperthyroidism and ophthalmopathy. TCRdb ran MiXCR on the multiplex PCR reads and lists one entry per CDR3 protein. In the table there are just over 550,000 distinct CDR3 sequences, about half of which are singletons. The specimen sequenced was peripheral blood or thyroid tissue (not recorded which). The source of these receptors is a woman under 30 with Graves' hyperthyroidism. The CDR3 runs from the conserved cysteine through the conserved F or W. A D gene is named only where the DNA matches it firmly. Where a row states a size, it is once, few, many or the class of an expanded clone; other rows omit it.

abundance,len,j_gene,v_gene,d_gene,CDR3nt,CDR3aa
-,16,TRBJ2-7,TRBV7-9,-,TGTGCCAGCAGCCGGATGGGAGGTCAAGAATGGTACGAGCAGTACTTC,CASSRMGGQEWYEQYF
many,16,TRBJ1-5,TRBV7-9,-,TGTGCCAGCAGCTTAGGTGGACCTTCCCAGGGACAGCCCCAGCATTTT,CASSLGGPSQGQPQHF
many,14,TRBJ1-4,TRBV24-1,-,TGTGCCACCAGTGACGCGGACGGGACTGAAAAACTGTTTTTT,CATSDADGTEKLFF
many,14,TRBJ2-3,TRBV25-1,-,TGTGCCAGCAGTAGGGTCTCAAACACAGATACGCAGTATTTT,CASSRVSNTDTQYF
many,14,TRBJ1-5,TRBV9,-,TGTGCCAGCAGCCCTAGTGGGGGGGACCAGCCCCAGCATTTT,CASSPSGGDQPQHF
-,12,TRBJ1-4,TRBV10-3,-,TGTGCCATCAGCGATGACAGTGAAAAACTGTTTTTT,CAISDDSEKLFF
many,12,TRBJ1-5,TRBV12-3/TRBV12-4,-,TGTGCCAGCCTAAGGGGCAATCAGCCCCAGCATTTT,CASLRGNQPQHF
-,13,TRBJ2-5,TRBV20-1,-,TGCAGTGCTAGAATGCGTTTACAAGAGACCCAGTACTTC,CSARMRLQETQYF
-,17,TRBJ2-6,TRBV10-3,TRBD2,TGTGCCAGCAGCCAGACTAGCGGTTACTCTGGGGCCAACGTCCTGACTTTC,CASSQTSGYSGANVLTF
-,15,TRBJ1-2,TRBV10-3,-,TGTGCCAGCAGTCCCCCGCGACACCGGGGAGAAGGCTACACCTTC,CASSPPRHRGEGYTF
-,16,TRBJ1-6,TRBV6-6,TRBD1,TGTGCCAGCAGTTACACTTACCGGGACAGGGGGGTCCCCCTCCACTTT,CASSYTYRDRGVPLHF
-,13,TRBJ2-7,TRBV13,-,TGTGCCAGCAGCACAGGGACTTCCTACGGGCAGTACTTC,CASSTGTSYGQYF
many,13,TRBJ1-5,TRBV24-1,-,TGTGCCACCAGTGTGTCGGTGGGGCAGCCCCAGCATTTT,CATSVSVGQPQHF
many,14,TRBJ2-7,TRBV29-1,TRBD2,TGCAGCGCATCGGGACTAGCGGGGTTCTACGAGCAGTACTTC,CSASGLAGFYEQYF
-,15,TRBJ1-1,TRBV6-5,TRBD1,TGTGCCAGCAGTTATCGGACAGGGGGTTTTACTGAAGCTTTCTTT,CASSYRTGGFTEAFF
many,13,TRBJ2-7,TRBV20-1,TRBD2,TGCAGTGCGTCAAGCGGGAGCTCCTACGAGCAGTACTTC,CSASSGSSYEQYF
-,16,TRBJ2-1,TRBV24-1,TRBD2,TGTGCCACCAGTGATTTAACGGGAGGGCCCATCCATGAGCAGTTCTTC,CATSDLTGGPIHEQFF
many,15,TRBJ1-4,TRBV15,-,TGTGCCACCAGCAGAGATGGGGGATCGGGTGAAAAACTGTTTTTT,CATSRDGGSGEKLFF
few,15,TRBJ1-4,TRBV7-2,-,TGTGCCAGCAGTTATCTCAGGGGAACTAATGAAAAACTGTTTTTT,CASSYLRGTNEKLFF